Shown below are 19 T cell receptor beta chains from a single sample sequenced in a study of OX40 agonist ivuxolimab in advanced cancers. Clones were read by immunoSEQ multiplex PCR, and TCRdb kept only the in-frame ones, dropping some. This sample carries tens of thousands of clones, approximately 79% of them seen once, and the ten largest clones take about 1.5%. The sequencing here drew on CD4+ or CD8+ T cells sorted from blood, taken in a trial of the OX40 agonist ivuxolimab. The receptors come from an adult with an advanced solid tumor such as melanoma, head and neck, liver or kidney cancer.

The chain is built from TRBV4-2 and TRBJ2-2, with 8 bases lining up with TRBD2. Trimming at V came to 5 bases and at J to 1 base, leaving 9 bases not matched to a gene. There are 17 residues in the CDR3. CDR1 is LGHNA, CDR2 YNFKEQ, per germline. This chain's CDR3 is CASSSLAVGGNTGELFF. The CDR3 nucleotides are TGTGCCAGCAGCTCACTAGCGGTCGGGGGGAACACCGGGGAGCTGTTTTTT.

The chain links TRBV5-1 to TRBJ2-1; the match to TRBD2 covers 11 bases. CDR3 length equals 16 residues. Looked up from germline, CDR1 is SGHRS and CDR2 is YFSETQ. The V segment lost 2 bases and the J segment 10 bases; nucleotides outside the gene matches: 11. The CDR3 protein is CASSLNSGRAAGEQFF. CDR3 sequence (DNA): TGCGCCAGCAGCTTAAATAGCGGGAGGGCCGCCGGGGAGCAGTTCTTC.

The chain recombines TRBV7-9 with TRBJ2-3, with 9 bases aligning to TRBD2. With 3 bases clipped from V and 4 bases from J, the junction kept 8 bases outside the gene matches. Per the germline V gene, CDR1 is SEHNR and CDR2 is FQNEAQ (reference sequence). This CDR3 contains 16 residues. The CDR3 sequence is CASSLVSGRKPDTQYF. CDR3 coding DNA: TGTGCCAGCAGCTTGGTGAGCGGGAGGAAGCCAGATACGCAGTATTTT.

V and J are TRBV5-4 and TRBJ1-1, with TRBD1 matching over 8 bases. V gave up 3 bases and J gave up 7 bases; unmatched junction bases: 5. Germline CDR1 reads SGHNT; CDR2 reads YYREEE (reference sequence). The CDR3 extends over 13 amino acids. The CDR3 loop is CASSSTGADEAFF. CDR3 nucleotides: TGTGCCAGCAGCTCGACAGGGGCAGATGAAGCTTTCTTT. The whole variable domain, remainder taken from reference TRBV5-4 and TRBJ1-1, is ETGVTQSPTHLIKTRGQQVTLRCSSQSGHNTVSWYQQALGQGPQFIFQYYREEENGRGNFPPRFSGLQFPNYSSELNVNALELDDSALYLCASSSTGADEAFFGQGTRLTVV.

The J gene is TRBJ2-2, the V gene TRBV6-4, with 8 bases fitting TRBD2. Germline CDR1 MRHNA, CDR2 SNTAGT. With V trimmed by 4 bases and J by 5 bases, 3 bases remained unmatched. The length of the CDR3 is 14 residues. CDR3 amino acids: CASSGLAGTGELFF. The CDR3 DNA reads as TGTGCCAGCAGTGGGCTAGCGGGTACCGGGGAGCTGTTTTTT.

The chain uses TRBV10-3 and TRBJ2-7; possible D gene TRBD1, 5 bases. Trimming took 0 bases from V and 3 from J, leaving 9 bases between them. Germline CDR1 is ENHRY and CDR2 is SYGVKD. The CDR3 extends over 14 amino acids. CDR3 coding DNA: TGTGCCATCAGTGAGTCGGTACAGGTCTACGAGCAGTACTTC. Protein sequence: CAISESVQVYEQYF.

This clone was seen a handful of times. The V and J genes are TRBV28 and TRBJ2-2; 9 bases match TRBD1. The V gene end was trimmed by 6 bases and the J gene end by 6 bases; junction bases not matched to a gene: 5. Germline lookup yields CDR1 MDHEN and CDR2 SYDVKM. This CDR3 has 14 residues. The CDR3 DNA is TGTGCCAGCAGAAAGACAGGGGGTCCCGGGGAGCTGTTTTTT. Residues: CASRKTGGPGELFF.

The J gene is TRBJ2-3, the V gene TRBV7-2; D assignment may be TRBD1 or TRBD2 (5 bases each). The germline CDR1 and CDR2 sequences are SGHTA and FQGNSA. This CDR3 comprises 13 residues. V was shortened by 0 bases and J by 4 bases, with 5 bases between the two germline ends. The CDR3 coding sequence is TGTGCCAGCAGCTTAGCGGGACCAGATACGCAGTATTTT. Its translation is CASSLAGPDTQYF.

The chain employs TRBV13 and TRBJ1-4; no firm D call. This CDR3 has 12 amino acids. V lost 5 bases, J lost 8 bases, and 9 bases lay in between. Germline CDR1 reads PRHDT; CDR2 reads FYEKMQ (reference sequence). The CDR3 region has the DNA TGTGCCAGCAGCAAGGGAGAGGAAAAACTGTTTTTT. Its protein is CASSKGEEKLFF.

V is TRBV5-1 and J is TRBJ1-1, with D uncertain. CDR3 length: 14 residues. Trimming took off 4 bases at V and 3 bases at J, with 13 bases between the two ends. Germline V gene lookup returns CDR1 SGHRS and CDR2 YFSETQ. CDR3 in amino acids: CASSPRTADTEAFF. The CDR3 DNA sequence: TGCGCCAGCAGCCCTAGGACCGCCGACACTGAAGCTTTCTTT.

This clone was observed once. The chain has TRBV27 and TRBJ2-7; D gene ambiguous. Per germline, CDR1 MNHEY and CDR2 SMNVEV (reference sequence). Trimming removed 4 bases from V and 6 bases from J, with 19 bases in between. There are 15 residues in the CDR3. The CDR3 sequence: CASSSEIIPDSEQYF. The CDR3 bases are TGTGCCAGCAGTTCGGAGATAATCCCAGATTCCGAGCAGTACTTC.

This clone was recorded only once. This chain's CDR3 is CASSLKDSVSTQYF. CDR3 nucleotides: TGTGCCAGCAGCTTAAAGGACTCGGTAAGCACGCAGTACTTC. J is TRBJ2-7 and V is TRBV13, with D maybe TRBD2 (5 bases). Germline assignment: CDR1 PRHDT and CDR2 FYEKMQ (reference sequence). This CDR3 contains 14 residues. Trimming pared 2 bases from V and 9 bases from J, leaving 17 bases between.

This clone was picked up one time. The genes are TRBV11-2 and TRBJ2-7; the D gene is possibly TRBD2 (6 bases). V lost 5 bases to trimming and J lost 4 bases, with 21 bases between them. The V gene's germline CDR1 is SGHAT and CDR2 FQNNGV. CDR3 size: 16 residues. CDR3 sequence reads: CASSPRGRDSIYEQYF. CDR3 DNA sequence: TGTGCCAGCAGCCCCCGCGGCCGGGACTCCATTTACGAGCAGTACTTC.

This clone has only a few counts. V gene TRBV7-2 combines with J gene TRBJ2-7; D remains ambiguous. Germline V gives CDR1 SGHTA, CDR2 FQGNSA. V was trimmed by 1 base and J by 3 bases, leaving 4 bases between them. The CDR3 has 12 amino acids. The CDR3 DNA reads TGTGCCAGCAGCTTAGACCTCTACGAGCAGTACTTC. Its protein product is CASSLDLYEQYF.

The gene calls are TRBV7-9 and TRBJ2-1, with D perhaps matching TRBD2 (6 bases). The CDR3 totals 13 residues. CDR1 is SEHNR, CDR2 FQNEAQ, per germline (reference sequence). The V end was cut by 10 bases, the J end by 2 bases, with 12 bases between. CDR3 sequence reads: CATPGGTYNEQFF. The CDR3 DNA reads as TGTGCCACCCCGGGCGGGACCTACAATGAGCAGTTCTTC.

The chain has TRBV19 and TRBJ1-3; 7 nucleotides line up with TRBD1. This CDR3 region has 15 residues. Germline values: CDR1 LNHDA, CDR2 SQIVND (reference sequence). The V gene end was trimmed by 5 bases and the J gene end by 2 bases; junction bases not matched to a gene: 6. The CDR3 nucleotides read TGTGCCAGTAGTGCCCGGACAGGTCCTGGAAACACCATATATTTT. Amino acid sequence: CASSARTGPGNTIYF. Supplemented by reference TRBV19 and TRBJ1-3, the full variable domain reads DGGITQSPKYLFRKEGQNVTLSCEQNLNHDAMYWYRQDPGQGLRLIYYSQIVNDFQKGDIAEGYSVSREKKESFPLTVTSAQKNPTAFYLCASSARTGPGNTIYFGEGSWLTVV.

The chain recombines TRBV19 with TRBJ2-2, with 9 bases fitting TRBD1. J lost 2 bases, V lost 6 bases, and 10 bases had no gene match. There are 17 residues in the CDR3. Per germline, CDR1 LNHDA and CDR2 SQIVND (reference sequence). CDR3 in DNA: TGTGCCAGTAGCCCTACTGGGACAGGGAGAAACACCGGGGAGCTGTTTTTT. Its protein is CASSPTGTGRNTGELFF.

The V call is TRBV7-2, the J call TRBJ1-2; the D is unclear. Germline V gives CDR1 SGHTA, CDR2 FQGNSA. The V end was cut by 1 base, the J end by 1 base, with 7 bases between. The CDR3 extends over 14 amino acids. The chain's CDR3 is CASSLGTDNYGYTF. The DNA of the CDR3 is TGTGCCAGCAGCTTAGGGACGGATAACTATGGCTACACCTTC.

The rearrangement joins TRBV6-1 to TRBJ1-4; possibly TRBD1 for D (6 bases). Germline assignment: CDR1 MNHNS and CDR2 SASEGT. This CDR3 comprises 15 residues. Deletions cut 4 bases from V and 8 bases from J, with 17 bases between. The CDR3 DNA follows: TGTGCCAGCAGTGTCGAGGGGGGTTTCTCGGAAAAACTGTTTTTT. Its protein product is CASSVEGGFSEKLFF.